Presented here are 7 T cell receptor beta chains from one specimen sequenced in a study of blood T cell repertoires in COVID-19. Method: immunoSEQ multiplex PCR; TCRdb's copy keeps in-frame clones and lacks some. The table shows around 250,000 clones, with about 87% occurring only once. The sequenced material came from PBMCs or T cells enriched from blood (not recorded which). The receptor set was obtained from a man in his fifties or sixties who had been exposed to COVID-19.

This clone was picked up one time. The chain uses TRBV19 and TRBJ1-2, with D perhaps TRBD1 (5 bases). This CDR3 has 14 residues. Germline-derived CDR1 and CDR2 are LNHDA and SQIVND (reference sequence). Trimming shortened V by 6 bases and J by 4 bases, and 15 bases separated the two germline ends. This CDR3 is CASSPTFQGYGYTF. The CDR3 DNA is TGTGCCAGTAGCCCGACTTTCCAGGGCTATGGCTACACCTTC.

The V and J genes are TRBV27 and TRBJ1-2; 8 bases agree with TRBD1. CDR1 and CDR2 from the germline V gene are MNHEY and SMNVEV (reference sequence). The junction had 7 bases not matched to a gene; V was cut back by 2 bases and J by 5 bases. The CDR3 is 15 residues long. The CDR3 DNA reads as TGTGCCAGCAGTTTACACGCACAGGGGGGTTATGGCTACACCTTC. As protein: CASSLHAQGGYGYTF.

The rearrangement uses TRBV5-1 and TRBJ2-4; D is ambiguous. The CDR3 spans 17 residues. V lost 4 bases, J lost 0 bases, and 17 bases lay in between. Germline CDR1 SGHRS, CDR2 YFSETQ. The CDR3 region is CASSPDARQLAKNIQYF. In DNA form, the CDR3 reads TGCGCCAGCAGCCCCGATGCCCGACAACTAGCCAAAAACATTCAGTACTTC.

The genes are TRBV28 and TRBJ2-3; the match to TRBD1 covers 8 bases. V lost 2 bases and J lost 4; bases outside the gene matches: 8. This CDR3 spans 16 amino acids. Germline CDR1 and CDR2: MDHEN and SYDVKM. For the CDR3, the DNA is TGTGCCAGCAGTTTAGGTTCAGGGGGCCGTTCAGATACGCAGTATTTT. This translates into CASSLGSGGRSDTQYF.

The rearrangement joins TRBV2 to TRBJ2-7; 8 bases are a match to TRBD1. Unmatched junction bases numbered 10, after V lost 5 bases and J lost 7 bases. The CDR3 consists of 14 residues. In germline, CDR1 is SNHLY, CDR2 FYNNEI. This chain's CDR3 is CASSTRGQGREQYF. The CDR3 nucleotides read TGTGCCAGCAGTACCCGAGGACAGGGAAGGGAGCAGTACTTC. Full variable domain (rest looked up from reference TRBV2 and TRBJ2-7): EPEVTQTPSHQVTQMGQEVILRCVPISNHLYFYWYRQILGQKVEFLVSFYNNEISEKSEIFDDQFSVERPDGSNFTLKIRSTKLEDSAMYFCASSTRGQGREQYFGPGTRLTVT.

The rearrangement links TRBV19 to TRBJ2-5; 7 bases are a match to TRBD1. The V gene end was trimmed by 8 bases and the J gene end by 4 bases; junction bases not matched to a gene: 16. The CDR3 runs to 16 residues. Germline V gives CDR1 LNHDA, CDR2 SQIVND (reference sequence). CDR3: CASATFSRGRGETQYF. The CDR3 region has the DNA TGTGCCAGTGCCACCTTCAGTAGGGGGCGTGGAGAGACCCAGTACTTC.

The rearrangement uses TRBV9 and TRBJ2-1; no reliable D call. Germline lookup yields CDR1 SGDLS and CDR2 YYNGEE. The CDR3 loop spans 12 amino acids. Trimming removed 0 bases from V and 8 bases from J, with 6 bases in between. Here the CDR3 reads CASSVEWHEQFF. CDR3 bases: TGTGCCAGCAGCGTAGAGTGGCATGAGCAGTTCTTC.